The rows below give T cell receptor beta chains drawn from one sample of a study of cytomegalovirus exposure and HLA in healthy donors. This table comes from immunoSEQ multiplex PCR, and its TCRdb copy is limited to in-frame clones, with some not included. The data show around 170,000 clones, around 80% seen once. Sequences were obtained from PBMCs. Every receptor here comes from a woman aged 30 to 39 in good health and CMV-seronegative. Each CDR3 is given with its conserved first and last residue. The D gene is left open where the match is weak. Size values are once, few and many counts, or a class for expanded clones, and some rows have none.

CDR3 | DNA | D | V | size | length | J
CAWSGGGETQYF | TGTGCCTGGAGTGGAGGGGGAGAGACCCAGTACTTC | . | TRBV30 | . | 12 | TRBJ2-5
CASSSRLGSSPLHF | TGTGCCAGCAGCTCCAGACTGGGGAGCTCACCCCTCCACTTT | . | TRBV14 | . | 14 | TRBJ1-6
CASRGLAGGSYEQYF | TGTGCCAGCAGGGGACTAGCGGGGGGTTCCTACGAGCAGTACTTC | TRBD2 | TRBV4-2 | . | 15 | TRBJ2-7
CASSIPLAGGSPFF | TGTGCCAGTAGTATTCCACTAGCGGGCGGGAGCCCGTTCTTC | TRBD2 | TRBV19 | . | 14 | TRBJ2-1
CASPWARGKSGYTF | TGTGCCAGTCCATGGGCCAGGGGGAAAAGTGGCTACACCTTC | TRBD1 | TRBV19 | few | 14 | TRBJ1-2
CASSTRTGSYEQYF | TGTGCCAGCAGCACCCGGACAGGGAGCTACGAGCAGTACTTC | TRBD1 | TRBV9 | . | 14 | TRBJ2-7
CASSLRQGNTEAFF | TGTGCCAGCTCACTCCGACAGGGGAACACTGAAGCTTTCTTT | TRBD1 | TRBV18 | . | 14 | TRBJ1-1
CAWSVTPPSTTSRETQYF | TGTGCCTGGAGTGTAACCCCCCCCTCAACGACATCCCGAGAGACCCAGTACTTC | . | TRBV30 | . | 18 | TRBJ2-5
CASSWGTSGGYGTEQFF | TGCGCCAGCAGCTGGGGGACTAGCGGGGGGTACGGGACTGAGCAGTTCTTC | TRBD2 | TRBV5-1 | . | 17 | TRBJ2-1
CASGTGQLNTEAFF | TGTGCCAGTGGGACGGGACAGCTTAACACTGAAGCTTTCTTT | TRBD1 | TRBV19 | . | 14 | TRBJ1-1
CASSLGGYTQETQYF | TGTGCCAGCAGCCTGGGGGGCTACACCCAAGAGACCCAGTACTTC | . | TRBV5-8 | few | 15 | TRBJ2-5
CASKRGAASTDTQYF | TGTGCCAGCAAGCGGGGGGCCGCTAGCACAGATACGCAGTATTTT | TRBD2 | TRBV9 | . | 15 | TRBJ2-3
CASSLGRGAYEQYF | TGTGCCAGCAGCTTAGGGCGGGGAGCCTACGAGCAGTACTTC | . | TRBV7-2 | once | 14 | TRBJ2-7
CASQQWTAPNTEAFF | TGTGCCAGTCAGCAATGGACAGCCCCCAACACTGAAGCTTTCTTT | . | TRBV19 | . | 15 | TRBJ1-1
CASRSWGGDTQYF | TGTGCCAGCAGGTCATGGGGGGGGGATACGCAGTATTTT | TRBD2 | TRBV25-1 | . | 13 | TRBJ2-3
CASSQEVQGGYDEQYF | TGTGCCAGCAGCCAAGAGGTACAGGGGGGGTACGACGAGCAGTACTTC | . | TRBV4-2 | . | 16 | TRBJ2-7
CAWSVGVSRNQPQHF | TGTGCCTGGAGTGTCGGAGTCAGTCGAAATCAGCCCCAGCATTTT | . | TRBV30 | . | 15 | TRBJ1-5
CASSQGSNYGYTF | TGTGCCAGCAGCCAGGGATCTAACTATGGCTACACCTTC | . | TRBV6-1 | few | 13 | TRBJ1-2
CAWSALWSPLGGYTF | TGTGCCTGGAGTGCTCTTTGGTCCCCCCTCGGTGGCTACACCTTC | . | TRBV30 | . | 15 | TRBJ1-2
CASRGGVSYNEKLFF | TGTGCCAGCCGCGGAGGGGTTTCGTATAATGAAAAACTGTTTTTT | . | TRBV2 | . | 15 | TRBJ1-4
CASSFRDREVNEQFF | TGTGCCAGCAGCTTCCGGGACAGGGAGGTGAATGAGCAGTTCTTC | TRBD1 | TRBV7-6 | . | 15 | TRBJ2-1
CASSSVPGGGYTF | TGCGCCAGCAGCAGTGTTCCGGGAGGAGGCTACACCTTC | . | TRBV10-1 | . | 13 | TRBJ1-2
CASRLEAVPGGYTF | TGTGCAAGTCGCTTAGAGGCGGTCCCGGGGGGCTACACCTTC | . | TRBV12-2 | . | 14 | TRBJ1-2
CAISEARSRYEQYF | TGTGCCATCAGTGAGGCTAGGTCGAGGTACGAGCAGTACTTC | . | TRBV10-3 | . | 14 | TRBJ2-7
CASSFGGGNGETQYF | TGCGCCAGCAGCTTTGGGGGAGGGAACGGTGAGACCCAGTACTTC | TRBD2 | TRBV5-1 | . | 15 | TRBJ2-5
CASRKGARHWGEAFF | TGTGCCAGCAGGAAGGGGGCCAGGCATTGGGGTGAAGCTTTCTTT | TRBD1 | TRBV6-1 | . | 15 | TRBJ1-1
CASSLEATGFGVQYF | TGCGCCAGCAGCTTGGAAGCGACAGGCTTTGGGGTGCAGTACTTC | . | TRBV5-1 | . | 15 | TRBJ2-7
CASTKRKTNTEAFF | TGTGCCAGTACGAAGAGGAAAACGAACACTGAAGCTTTCTTT | . | TRBV19 | . | 14 | TRBJ1-1
CASSLGWGEKADTQYF | TGTGCCAGCAGCTTAGGGTGGGGGGAAAAGGCAGATACGCAGTATTTT | . | TRBV7-8 | . | 16 | TRBJ2-3
CASSLDSVHTEAFF | TGCGCCAGCAGCTTGGATTCAGTTCACACTGAAGCTTTCTTT | . | TRBV5-1 | few | 14 | TRBJ1-1
CASSEGGGSYNSPLHF | TGCGCCAGCAGTGAGGGGGGGGGCTCCTATAATTCACCCCTCCACTTT | . | TRBV10-2 | . | 16 | TRBJ1-6
CAWKDSGWSQRNTDTQYF | TGTGCCTGGAAGGATAGCGGGTGGTCCCAACGTAACACAGATACGCAGTATTTT | TRBD2 | TRBV30 | . | 18 | TRBJ2-3
CASSVRGRTDSPLHF | TGTGCCAGCAGCGTAAGGGGAAGGACGGATTCACCCCTCCACTTT | . | TRBV9 | . | 15 | TRBJ1-6
CSSSLGQGFGYTF | TGTTCCAGCAGCTTGGGACAGGGTTTTGGCTACACCTTC | TRBD1 | TRBV7-9 | . | 13 | TRBJ1-2
CATSRVGTSSEAFF | TGTGCCACCAGCAGAGTGGGCACGAGCTCCGAAGCTTTCTTT | . | TRBV15 | . | 14 | TRBJ1-1
CASGTPTGTGDEKLFF | TGTGCCAGCGGGACACCAACCGGGACAGGGGATGAAAAACTGTTTTTT | TRBD1 | TRBV6-6 | . | 16 | TRBJ1-4
CASSQDRGIAEAFF | TGTGCCAGCAGCCAGGACAGGGGGATCGCTGAAGCTTTCTTT | TRBD1 | TRBV5-4 | . | 14 | TRBJ1-1
CASMTDRVKSYEQYF | TGCGCCAGCATGACAGACAGGGTGAAATCCTACGAGCAGTACTTC | TRBD1 | TRBV10-2 | . | 15 | TRBJ2-7
CASSQVSGIDGYTF | TGCGCCAGCAGCCAAGTTTCAGGGATCGATGGCTACACCTTC | . | TRBV4-1 | . | 14 | TRBJ1-2
CASSSLSLAAPYEQYF | TGTGCCAGCAGCTCCCTAAGCCTAGCGGCGCCCTACGAGCAGTACTTC | TRBD2 | TRBV7-9 | . | 16 | TRBJ2-7
CASRSLWDFKQHF | TGTGCCAGCAGGTCACTTTGGGACTTTAAACAGCATTTT | . | TRBV7-9 | . | 13 | TRBJ1-5
CASSPQQGIDTEAFF | TGTGCCAGCTCACCGCAACAGGGGATCGACACTGAAGCTTTCTTT | TRBD1 | TRBV18 | . | 15 | TRBJ1-1
CASSHQDRMNTEAFF | TGTGCCAGCAGTCACCAAGACAGAATGAACACTGAAGCTTTCTTT | . | TRBV27 | few | 15 | TRBJ1-1
CAWSPGTAYNSPLHF | TGTGCCTGGAGTCCAGGGACAGCTTATAATTCACCCCTCCACTTT | TRBD1 | TRBV30 | . | 15 | TRBJ1-6
CASRPGEHQPQHF | TGTGCCAGCCGGCCGGGGGAGCATCAGCCCCAGCATTTT | . | TRBV6-5 | . | 13 | TRBJ1-5
CASSLEGQITDTQYF | TGTGCCAGCAGCTTAGAGGGACAGATCACAGATACGCAGTATTTT | TRBD1 | TRBV7-6 | medium-sized | 15 | TRBJ2-3
CASSPRNAGANVLTF | TGTGCCAGCAGCCCGCGGAACGCTGGGGCCAACGTCCTGACTTTC | . | TRBV9 | . | 15 | TRBJ2-6
CASSQSGWEETQYF | TGTGCTAGCAGCCAGTCGGGGTGGGAAGAGACCCAGTACTTC | . | TRBV7-7 | . | 14 | TRBJ2-5
CASSPTSGAYNEQFF | TGTGCCAGCTCACCTACTAGCGGGGCCTACAATGAGCAGTTCTTC | TRBD2 | TRBV18 | . | 15 | TRBJ2-1
CAWSAGINNEQFF | TGTGCCTGGAGTGCAGGTATTAACAATGAGCAGTTCTTC | . | TRBV30 | . | 13 | TRBJ2-1
CASSLTGTSEGRGYTF | TGTGCCAGCAGCCTAACGGGGACTTCGGAGGGAAGGGGCTACACCTTC | . | TRBV5-4 | . | 16 | TRBJ1-2
CASSGQGADQPQHF | TGTGCCAGCTCAGGACAGGGGGCCGATCAGCCCCAGCATTTT | TRBD1 | TRBV18 | . | 14 | TRBJ1-5